This record covers a single T cell receptor beta chain. This record belongs to a study of monozygotic twins with cystic fibrosis. Some clones are missing from TCRdb's copy, which holds only in-frame ones; the method was immunoSEQ multiplex PCR. The table includes 9,500 or so clones, roughly 98% detected once. Trimming removed 5 bases from V and 4 bases from J, with 14 bases in between. The germline gives CDR1 MDHEN, CDR2 SYDVKM. This CDR3 contains 14 residues. Sequenced sample: blood. The source is a girl aged 2-10 years with cystic fibrosis. This chain links TRBV28 with TRBJ1-1; possible D gene TRBD1, 6 bases. CDR3 protein: CASSALGGLTEAFF. Here the CDR3 DNA reads TGTGCCAGCAGTGCCCTGGGGGGGCTCACTGAAGCTTTCTTT.